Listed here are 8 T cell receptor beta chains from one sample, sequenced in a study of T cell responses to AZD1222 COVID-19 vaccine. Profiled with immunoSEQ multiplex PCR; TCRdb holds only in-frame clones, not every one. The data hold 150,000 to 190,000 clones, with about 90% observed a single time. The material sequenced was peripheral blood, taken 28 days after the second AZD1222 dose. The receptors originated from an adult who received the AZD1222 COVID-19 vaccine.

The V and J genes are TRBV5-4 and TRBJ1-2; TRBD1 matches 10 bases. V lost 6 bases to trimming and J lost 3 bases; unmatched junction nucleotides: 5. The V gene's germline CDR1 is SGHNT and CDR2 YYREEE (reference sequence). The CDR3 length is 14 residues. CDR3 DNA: TGTGCCAGCACCACGGACAGGGGGGACTATGGCTACACCTTC. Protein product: CASTTDRGDYGYTF.

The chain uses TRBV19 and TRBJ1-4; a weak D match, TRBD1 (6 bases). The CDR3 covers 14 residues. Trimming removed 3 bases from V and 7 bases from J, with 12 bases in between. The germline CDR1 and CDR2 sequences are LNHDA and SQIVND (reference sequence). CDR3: CASSMEPGVEKLFF. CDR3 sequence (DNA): TGTGCCAGTAGTATGGAGCCAGGGGTTGAAAAACTGTTTTTT.

The CDR3 region is CASRSGQGHTEAFF. As DNA, the CDR3 is TGTGCCAGCAGGTCCGGACAGGGGCACACTGAAGCTTTCTTT. The V gene is TRBV28, the J gene TRBJ1-1; the match to TRBD1 covers 9 bases. The CDR3 is 14 residues long. J was trimmed by 3 bases and V by 6 bases; bases with no gene match: 5. CDR1 and CDR2 from the germline V gene are MDHEN and SYDVKM.

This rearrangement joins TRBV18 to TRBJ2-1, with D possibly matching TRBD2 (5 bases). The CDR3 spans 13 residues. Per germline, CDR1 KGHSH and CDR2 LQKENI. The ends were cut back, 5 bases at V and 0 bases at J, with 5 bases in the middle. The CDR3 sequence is CASSEGSYNEQFF. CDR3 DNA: TGTGCCAGCTCAGAGGGCTCCTACAATGAGCAGTTCTTC.

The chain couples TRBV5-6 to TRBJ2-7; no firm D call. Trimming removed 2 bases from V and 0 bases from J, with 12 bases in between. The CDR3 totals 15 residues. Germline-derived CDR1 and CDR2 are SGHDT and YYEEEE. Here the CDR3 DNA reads TGTGCCAGCAGCTTCGAACGGCTCCTCTCCTACGAGCAGTACTTC. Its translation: CASSFERLLSYEQYF.

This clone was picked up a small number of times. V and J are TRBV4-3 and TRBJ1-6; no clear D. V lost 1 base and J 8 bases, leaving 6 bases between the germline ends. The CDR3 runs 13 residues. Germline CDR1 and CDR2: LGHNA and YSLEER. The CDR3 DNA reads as TGCGCCAGCAGCCAAGTAGTATATTCACCCCTCCACTTT. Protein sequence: CASSQVVYSPLHF.

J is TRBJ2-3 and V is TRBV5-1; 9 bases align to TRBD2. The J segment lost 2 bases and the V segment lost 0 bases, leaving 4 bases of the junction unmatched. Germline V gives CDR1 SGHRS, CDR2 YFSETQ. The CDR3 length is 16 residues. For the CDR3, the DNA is TGCGCCAGCAGCTTGGATCGACTAGCGGTCACAGATACGCAGTATTTT. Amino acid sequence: CASSLDRLAVTDTQYF.

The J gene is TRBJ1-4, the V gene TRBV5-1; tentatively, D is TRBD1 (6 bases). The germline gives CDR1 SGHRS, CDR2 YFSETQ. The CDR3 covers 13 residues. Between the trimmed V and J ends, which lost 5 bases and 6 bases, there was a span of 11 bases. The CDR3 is CASRTGEDEKLFF. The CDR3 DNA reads TGCGCCAGCAGGACAGGAGAGGATGAAAAACTGTTTTTT.